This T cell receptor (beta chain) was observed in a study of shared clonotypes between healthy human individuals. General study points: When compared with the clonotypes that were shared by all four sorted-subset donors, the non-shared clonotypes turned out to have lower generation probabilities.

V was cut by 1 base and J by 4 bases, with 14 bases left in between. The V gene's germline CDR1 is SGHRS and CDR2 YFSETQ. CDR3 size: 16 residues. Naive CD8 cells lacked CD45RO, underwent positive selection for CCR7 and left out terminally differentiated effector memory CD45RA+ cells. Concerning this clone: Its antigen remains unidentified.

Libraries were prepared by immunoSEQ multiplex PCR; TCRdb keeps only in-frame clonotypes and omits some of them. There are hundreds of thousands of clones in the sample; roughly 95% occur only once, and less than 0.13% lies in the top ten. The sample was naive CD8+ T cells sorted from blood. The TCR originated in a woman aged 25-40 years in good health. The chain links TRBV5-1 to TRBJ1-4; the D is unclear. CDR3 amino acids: CASSLNRRAYNEKLFF. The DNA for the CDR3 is TGCGCCAGCAGCTTGAACCGAAGGGCATATAATGAAAAACTGTTTTTT.